This T cell receptor (beta chain) originates from a study of T cell responses to AZD1222 COVID-19 vaccine. General observations from the study: The breadth and depth of Spike-specific TCRs increased once two AZD1222 doses had been given. Donors were largely white British and mainly female; clonal diversity was possibly underestimated.

Looked up from germline, CDR1 is SGHRS and CDR2 is YFSETQ. The CDR3 is 14 amino acids. V was clipped by 4 bases and J by 0 bases, with 10 bases between them. This clone was detected once. The antigen remains unidentified. Assay used: immunoSEQ multiplex PCR; TCRdb lists only in-frame clones, some missing. The sample lists hundreds of thousands of clones, 90% to 95% occurring once. The chain combines TRBV5-1 with TRBJ1-1, with no clear D. The TCR was taken from an adult in good health. Sequences were derived from peripheral blood, sampled on day 0 of MenACWY control vaccination. CDR3 residues: CASSLRDLNTEAFF. The CDR3 DNA reads as TGCGCCAGCAGCCTCCGGGATCTGAACACTGAAGCTTTCTTT.